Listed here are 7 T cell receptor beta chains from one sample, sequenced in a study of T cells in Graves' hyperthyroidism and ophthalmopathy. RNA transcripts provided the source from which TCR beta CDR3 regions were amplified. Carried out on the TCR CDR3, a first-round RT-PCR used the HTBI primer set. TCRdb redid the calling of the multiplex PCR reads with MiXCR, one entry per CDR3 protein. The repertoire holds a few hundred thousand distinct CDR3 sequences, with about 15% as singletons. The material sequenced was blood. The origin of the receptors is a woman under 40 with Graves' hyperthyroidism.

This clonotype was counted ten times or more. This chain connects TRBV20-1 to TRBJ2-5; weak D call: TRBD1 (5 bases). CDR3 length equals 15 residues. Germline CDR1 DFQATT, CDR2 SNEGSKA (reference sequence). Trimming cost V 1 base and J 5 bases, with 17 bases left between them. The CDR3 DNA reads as TGCAGTGCTAGAGCTCGGTGGTTTCCAGGGGAGACCCAGTACTTC. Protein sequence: CSARARWFPGETQYF.

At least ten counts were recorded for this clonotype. As DNA, the CDR3 is TGTGCCAGCAGCTTGGGACAGGTGGACTATGGCTACACCTTC. Translation gives CASSLGQVDYGYTF. V usage is TRBV5-5 and J usage is TRBJ1-2; tentatively, D is TRBD1 (6 bases). Between the trimmed V and J ends, which lost 0 bases and 3 bases, there was a span of 9 bases. The CDR3 has 14 amino acids. Germline CDR1 SGHKS, CDR2 YYEKEE (reference sequence).

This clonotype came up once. The CDR3 DNA is TGTGCCAGCAACACAGGGGGACTTTCATATGGCTACACCTTC. Its protein product is CASNTGGLSYGYTF. This sequence joins TRBV6-1 and TRBJ1-2; the match to TRBD1 covers 8 bases. The V gene end was trimmed by 7 bases and the J gene end by 5 bases; junction bases not matched to a gene: 9. CDR3 size: 14 residues. Germline assignment: CDR1 MNHNS and CDR2 SASEGT.

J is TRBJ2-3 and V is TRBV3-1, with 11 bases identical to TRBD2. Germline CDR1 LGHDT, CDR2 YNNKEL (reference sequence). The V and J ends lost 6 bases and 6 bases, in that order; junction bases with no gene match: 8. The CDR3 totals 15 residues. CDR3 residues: CASSHSGRASDTQYF. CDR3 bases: TGTGCCAGCAGTCATAGCGGGAGGGCCAGCGATACGCAGTATTTT.

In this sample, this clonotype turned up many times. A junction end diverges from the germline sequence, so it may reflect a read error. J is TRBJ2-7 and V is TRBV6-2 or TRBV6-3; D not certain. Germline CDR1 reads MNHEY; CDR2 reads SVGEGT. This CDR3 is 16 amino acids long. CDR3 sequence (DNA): TGTGCCAGCAGTTACTCGAGCCCACGTACCTCCTATGAGCAGTACTTC. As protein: CASSYSSPRTSYEQYF.

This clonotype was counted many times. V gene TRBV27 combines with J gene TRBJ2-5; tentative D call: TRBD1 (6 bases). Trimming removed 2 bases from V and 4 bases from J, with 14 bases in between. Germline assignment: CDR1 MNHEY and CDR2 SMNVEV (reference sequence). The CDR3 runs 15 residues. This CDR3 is CASSLAGTSGETQYF. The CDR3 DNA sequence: TGTGCCAGCAGTTTAGCCGGGACAAGCGGAGAGACCCAGTACTTC.

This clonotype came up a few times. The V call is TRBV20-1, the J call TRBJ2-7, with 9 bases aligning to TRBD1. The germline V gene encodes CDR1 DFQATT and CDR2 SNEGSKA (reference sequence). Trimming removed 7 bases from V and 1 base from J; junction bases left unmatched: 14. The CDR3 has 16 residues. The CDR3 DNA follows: TGCAGTGTAAGAACAGTAGGGGGACAGGGTTCCTACGAGCAGTACTTC. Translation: CSVRTVGGQGSYEQYF.